Reported below is one TCR beta chain. The data are from a study of blood T cell repertoires in COVID-19. Overall study context: There were acute and convalescent COVID-19 samples, and they came from the United States, Italy and Spain. T cells, B-cell-depleted T cells, or PBMCs provided the cDNA or gDNA that served as material.

The repertoire was sequenced with immunoSEQ multiplex PCR; TCRdb's copy has only in-frame clones and lacks some. The sample lists around 110,000 clones; under 85% were seen once. This clonotype was obtained from an older woman with acute or convalescent COVID-19. Sample: peripheral blood.

The CDR3 nucleotides are TGTGCCAGCAGTTTTCGCGGGAGGGAGCAGTACTTC. Its translation is CASSFRGREQYF. The chain recombines TRBV28 with TRBJ2-7, with 8 bases that match TRBD2. From germline, CDR1 is MDHEN and CDR2 SYDVKM. This CDR3 region has 12 residues. The ends lost 3 bases at V and 7 bases at J; junction bases unmatched: 2.